This is a list of T cell receptor beta chains from one sample in a study of T cells expressing NK-cell markers. TCRdb reprocessed the 5' RACE reads and reports one entry per CDR3 protein, with no DNA. Listed are fewer than 550,000 distinct CDR3 sequences; over 1.1% falls within the top ten. The material sequenced was blood T cells: a sorted CD56 or NKG2C T cell subset, CD4+ or CD8+ T cells, or bulk PBMC T cells (not recorded which). These TCRs come from a woman in her fifties or sixties in good health. CDR3s include the opening cysteine and the closing phenylalanine or tryptophan. The order of the fields is J gene, V gene, CDR3 protein.

>TRBJ2-2|TRBV20-1
CSARTSGELFF
>TRBJ1-6|TRBV20-1
CSARDPGKRVNSPLHF
>TRBJ2-7|TRBV12-3/TRBV12-4
CASSSRDRGPQSYEQYF
>TRBJ2-5|TRBV6-1
CASSEAEVQETQYF
>TRBJ2-2|TRBV12-3/TRBV12-4
CASSLQGMDTGELFF
>TRBJ2-1|TRBV3-1
CASSPGRPLRPNEQFF
>TRBJ1-1|TRBV20-1
CSASLRGDKAFF
>TRBJ2-2|TRBV18
CASSPSDLELFF
>TRBJ1-3|TRBV4-2
CASSQVGQGPGNTIYF
>TRBJ1-1|TRBV18
CASSPGTGVGTEAFF